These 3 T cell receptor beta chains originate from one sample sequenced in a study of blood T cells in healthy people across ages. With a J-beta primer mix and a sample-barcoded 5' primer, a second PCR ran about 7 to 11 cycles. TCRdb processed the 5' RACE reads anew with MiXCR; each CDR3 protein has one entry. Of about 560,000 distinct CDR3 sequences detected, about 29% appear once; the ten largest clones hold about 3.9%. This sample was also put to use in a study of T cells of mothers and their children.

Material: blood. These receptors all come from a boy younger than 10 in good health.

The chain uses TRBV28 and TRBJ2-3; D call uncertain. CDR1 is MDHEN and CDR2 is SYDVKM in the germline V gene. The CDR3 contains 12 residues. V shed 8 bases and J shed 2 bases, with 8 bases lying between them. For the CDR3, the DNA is TGTGCCAGCTCAGACTTCACAGATACGCAGTATTTT. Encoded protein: CASSDFTDTQYF. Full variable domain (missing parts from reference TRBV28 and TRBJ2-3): DVKVTQSSRYLVKRTGEKVFLECVQDMDHENMFWYRQDPGLGLRLIYFSYDVKMKEKGDIPEGYSVSREKKERFSLILESASTNQTSMYLCASSDFTDTQYFGPGTRLTVL.

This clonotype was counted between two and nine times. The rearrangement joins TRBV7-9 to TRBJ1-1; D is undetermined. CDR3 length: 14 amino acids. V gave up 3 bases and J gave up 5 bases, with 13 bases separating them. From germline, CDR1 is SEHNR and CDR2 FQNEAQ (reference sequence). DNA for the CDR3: TGTGCCAGCAGCTTGGGAGGGAGTGAGACTGAAGCTTTCTTT. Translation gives CASSLGGSETEAFF.

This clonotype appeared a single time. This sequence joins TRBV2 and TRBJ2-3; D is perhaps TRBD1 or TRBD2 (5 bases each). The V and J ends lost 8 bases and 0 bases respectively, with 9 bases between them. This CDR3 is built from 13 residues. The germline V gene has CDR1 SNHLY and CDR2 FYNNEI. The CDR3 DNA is TGTGCCAGCGGTTGGGGGAGCACAGATACGCAGTATTTT. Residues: CASGWGSTDTQYF.